This is a list of T cell receptor beta chains from one sample in a study of vaccination and CD4 T cells after COVID-19. No antigen has been assigned to these receptors. TCRdb re-called the PCR reads through MiXCR, storing one row per CDR3 protein. The sample includes a few thousand distinct CDR3 sequences, 35% to 50% seen only once; the top ten take roughly 35%. The source material was CD4+ T cells from blood, cultured in vitro. All receptors derive from a human donor who had recovered from COVID-19. The CDR3 runs from the conserved cysteine through the conserved F or W. D genes are given only for firm matches. Size values are once, few and many counts, or a class for expanded clones, and some rows have none.

>TRBJ2-7|14|.|.|TRBV19
CASRRRGSGNEQYF
TGTGCCAGTAGACGTCGGGGGAGTGGAAACGAGCAGTACTTC
>TRBJ2-2|13|.|once|TRBV4-1
CASSQGGTGELFF
TGCGCCAGCAGCCAAGGGGGCACCGGGGAGCTGTTTTTT
>TRBJ2-3|14|.|.|TRBV7-3
CASSLNGYSDTQYF
TGTGCCAGCAGCTTAAATGGTTATTCAGATACGCAGTATTTT
>TRBJ2-7|14|.|few|TRBV20-1
CSARDSRGVYEQYF
TGCAGTGCTAGAGATAGTAGGGGGGTCTACGAGCAGTACTTC
>TRBJ1-4|14|TRBD1|.|TRBV6-1
CTSTLDRTNEKLFF
TGTACCAGCACCTTGGACAGGACTAATGAAAAACTGTTTTTT
>TRBJ1-1|13|.|.|TRBV6-5
CASSYFRGTEAFF
TGTGCCAGCAGTTACTTCAGGGGTACTGAAGCTTTCTTT
>TRBJ1-3|17|.|.|TRBV25-1
CASSSRLGLGSGNTIYF
TGTGCCAGCAGTTCTAGACTGGGTTTAGGATCTGGAAACACCATATATTTT
>TRBJ2-2|16|.|.|TRBV18
CASSPGVGSNTGELFF
TGTGCCAGCTCACCGGGCGTAGGATCGAACACCGGGGAGCTGTTTTTT
>TRBJ1-1|11|.|few|TRBV20-1
CSAWGNTEAFF
TGCAGTGCTTGGGGAAACACTGAAGCTTTCTTT
>TRBJ1-2|16|.|few|TRBV7-2
CASSLVWAGDNYGYTF
TGTGCCAGCAGCTTAGTCTGGGCAGGGGATAACTATGGCTACACCTTC
>TRBJ2-1|18|TRBD2|.|TRBV4-1
CASSQGTSAESSYNEQFF
TGCGCCAGCAGCCAAGGGACTAGCGCCGAAAGCTCCTACAATGAGCAGTTCTTC
>TRBJ2-1|16|.|.|TRBV7-2
CASSLAPSGSYNEQFF
TGTGCCAGCAGCTTAGCCCCTAGTGGATCCTACAATGAGCAGTTCTTC
>TRBJ2-3|16|.|.|TRBV11-2
CASSPPGLLFTDTQYF
TGTGCCAGCAGCCCCCCAGGACTTCTATTCACAGATACGCAGTATTTT
>TRBJ2-5|12|.|few|TRBV2
CASRADQETQYF
TGTGCCAGCAGAGCGGACCAAGAGACCCAGTACTTC
>TRBJ2-3|14|TRBD2|few|TRBV20-1
CSAPLAGATDTQYF
TGCAGTGCTCCTCTAGCGGGAGCCACAGATACGCAGTATTTT
>TRBJ1-2|14|.|few|TRBV5-1
CASSLVLDPPGYTF
TGCGCCAGCAGCTTGGTTTTGGACCCGCCAGGCTACACCTTC
>TRBJ1-5|17|TRBD1|.|TRBV16
CASSQLGRGLSGQPQHF
TGTGCCAGCAGCCAACTGGGCAGGGGGCTTTCCGGGCAGCCCCAGCATTTT
>TRBJ2-5|16|TRBD1|few|TRBV6-2/TRBV6-3
CASSFGTGAIQETQYF
TGTGCCAGCAGTTTTGGGACAGGGGCGATCCAAGAGACCCAGTACTTC
>TRBJ2-3|14|TRBD2|.|TRBV20-1
CSASFGGVTDTQYF
TGCAGTGCTAGTTTCGGGGGGGTGACAGATACGCAGTATTTT
>TRBJ2-7|13|.|.|TRBV7-9
CASSPPSSYEQYF
TGTGCCAGCAGCCCCCCGAGCTCCTACGAGCAGTACTTC
>TRBJ2-5|14|TRBD2|.|TRBV20-1
CSAPAGGPGETQYF
TGCAGTGCTCCTGCGGGAGGCCCCGGGGAGACCCAGTACTTC
>TRBJ2-5|13|.|.|TRBV19
CASSISWLETQYF
TGTGCCAGTAGTATATCATGGCTTGAGACCCAGTACTTC
>TRBJ2-6|17|TRBD1|few|TRBV27
CASSSRQGAAGANVLTF
TGTGCCAGCAGTTCAAGACAGGGGGCGGCTGGGGCCAACGTCCTGACTTTC
>TRBJ2-7|13|.|.|TRBV5-1
CASGVRGSNEQYF
TGCGCCAGCGGAGTTAGGGGTTCCAACGAGCAGTACTTC
>TRBJ2-1|16|.|.|TRBV7-9
CASSYKGSRRRNEQFF
TGTGCCAGCAGCTACAAGGGTTCTCGGAGACGGAATGAGCAGTTCTTC
>TRBJ1-5|16|.|.|TRBV20-1
CSARDRILSGDGPQHF
TGCAGTGCTAGAGATCGTATTTTGTCCGGGGATGGGCCCCAGCATTTT
>TRBJ2-7|13|.|.|TRBV20-1
CSAREGNDFEQYF
TGCAGTGCTAGAGAGGGGAATGACTTCGAGCAGTACTTC
>TRBJ1-5|15|TRBD1|.|TRBV12-3/TRBV12-4
CASSSTGGWGQPQHF
TGTGCCAGCAGTTCCACAGGGGGCTGGGGTCAGCCCCAGCATTTT